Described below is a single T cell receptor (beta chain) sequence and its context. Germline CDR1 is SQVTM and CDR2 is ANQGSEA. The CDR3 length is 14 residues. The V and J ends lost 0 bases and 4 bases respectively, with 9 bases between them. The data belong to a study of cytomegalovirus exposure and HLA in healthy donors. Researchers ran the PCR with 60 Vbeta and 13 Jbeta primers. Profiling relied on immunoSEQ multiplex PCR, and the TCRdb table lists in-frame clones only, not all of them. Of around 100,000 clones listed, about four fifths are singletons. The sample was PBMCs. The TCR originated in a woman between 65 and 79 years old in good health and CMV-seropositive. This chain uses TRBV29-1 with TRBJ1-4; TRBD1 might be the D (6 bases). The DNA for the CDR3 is TGCAGCGTTGAAGAGACAGGCGATAATGAAAAACTGTTTTTT. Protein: CSVEETGDNEKLFF.